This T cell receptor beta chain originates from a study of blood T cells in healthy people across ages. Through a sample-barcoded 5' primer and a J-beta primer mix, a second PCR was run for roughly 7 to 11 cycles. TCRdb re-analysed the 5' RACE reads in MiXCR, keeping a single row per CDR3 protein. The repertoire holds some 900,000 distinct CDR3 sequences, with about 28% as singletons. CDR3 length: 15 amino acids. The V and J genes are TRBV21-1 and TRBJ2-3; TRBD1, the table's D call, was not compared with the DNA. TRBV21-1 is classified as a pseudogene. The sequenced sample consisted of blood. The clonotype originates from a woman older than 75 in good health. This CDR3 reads CASSKLDRSTDTQYF. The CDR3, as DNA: TGTGCCAGCAGCAAATTAGACAGGAGCACAGATACGCAGTATTTT.